This T cell receptor (beta chain) was recovered during a study of OX40 agonist ivuxolimab in advanced cancers. The overall study: Each dose-escalation patient presented with hepatocellular carcinoma, melanoma, renal cell or head and neck cancer. Participants could have had prior anti-PD-1, anti-PD-L1 or anti-CTLA-4 therapy, and 40% had some.

Note on this clone: Its antigen is not identified.

General observations from the study: Partial responders treated at 0.1-3.0 mg/kg exhibited clonal expansion among the lowest measured.

The CDR3 extends over 15 amino acids. V shed 5 bases, J shed 9 bases, and the junction held 6 bases outside the gene matches. Germline V gives CDR1 MDHEN, CDR2 SYDVKM. Repertoires were generated with immunoSEQ multiplex PCR, while TCRdb's copy carries only in-frame clones and drops some. The data hold tens of thousands of clones, with more than 75% observed a single time. This TCR derives from an adult with an advanced solid tumor such as melanoma, head and neck, liver or kidney cancer. The source was CD4+ or CD8+ T cells sorted from blood, collected in a trial of the OX40 agonist ivuxolimab. J is TRBJ2-1 and V is TRBV28; 14 bases agree with TRBD2. The CDR3 DNA reads as TGTGCCAGCAGTGATAGACTAGCGGGAGGGCCTGAGCAGTTCTTC. It yields the protein CASSDRLAGGPEQFF.